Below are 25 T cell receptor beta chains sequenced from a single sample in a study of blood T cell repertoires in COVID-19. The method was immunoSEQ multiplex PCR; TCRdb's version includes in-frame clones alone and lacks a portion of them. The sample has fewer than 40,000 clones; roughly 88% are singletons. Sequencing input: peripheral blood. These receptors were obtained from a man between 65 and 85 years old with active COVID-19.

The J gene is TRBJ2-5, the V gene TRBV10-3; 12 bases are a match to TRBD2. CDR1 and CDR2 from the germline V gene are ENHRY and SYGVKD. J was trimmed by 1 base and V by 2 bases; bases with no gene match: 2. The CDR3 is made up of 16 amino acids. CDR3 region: CAISETSGRLQETQYF. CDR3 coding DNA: TGTGCCATCAGTGAGACTAGCGGGAGGCTCCAAGAGACCCAGTACTTC.

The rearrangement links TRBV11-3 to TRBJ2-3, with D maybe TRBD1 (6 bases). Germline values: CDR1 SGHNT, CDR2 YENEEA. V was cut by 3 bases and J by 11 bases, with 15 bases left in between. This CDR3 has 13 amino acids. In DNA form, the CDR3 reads TGTGCCAGCAGCTTCTCAACAGGGTTACAGCAGTATTTT. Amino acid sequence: CASSFSTGLQQYF.

CDR3 protein: CASSYDRGAYNEQFF. Written as DNA, the CDR3 is TGTGCCAGCAGTTACGACAGGGGGGCCTACAATGAGCAGTTCTTC. The chain links TRBV6-5 to TRBJ2-1; 9 bases are a match to TRBD1. This CDR3 is built from 15 residues. The junction had 1 base not matched to a gene; V was cut back by 2 bases and J by 2 bases. Germline CDR1 reads MNHEY; CDR2 reads SVGAGI.

The CDR3 spells CASRTPVRGYNEQFF. CDR3 in DNA: TGTGCCAGCAGGACCCCCGTAAGGGGATACAATGAGCAGTTCTTC. The chain joins TRBV6-5 to TRBJ2-1, with D perhaps matching TRBD1 (5 bases). The CDR3 has 15 amino acids. V lost 6 bases and J 4 bases, leaving 16 bases between the germline ends. CDR1 MNHEY and CDR2 SVGAGI come from the germline V gene.

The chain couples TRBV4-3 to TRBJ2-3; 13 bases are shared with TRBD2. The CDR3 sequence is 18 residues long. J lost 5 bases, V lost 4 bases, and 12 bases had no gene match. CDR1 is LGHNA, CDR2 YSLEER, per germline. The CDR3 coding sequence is TGCGCCAGCAGCCCACAAAAAAGACTAGCGGGGGGTGAAGATACGCAGTATTTT. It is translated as CASSPQKRLAGGEDTQYF.

CDR3 residues: CASSLGTSGGLLAETQYF. DNA for the CDR3: TGCGCCAGCAGCTTGGGGACTAGCGGGGGCCTACTAGCGGAGACCCAGTACTTC. The gene calls are TRBV5-1 and TRBJ2-5, with 13 bases lining up with TRBD2. Germline values: CDR1 SGHRS, CDR2 YFSETQ. V lost 0 bases and J lost 5; bases outside the gene matches: 10. CDR3 size: 18 residues.

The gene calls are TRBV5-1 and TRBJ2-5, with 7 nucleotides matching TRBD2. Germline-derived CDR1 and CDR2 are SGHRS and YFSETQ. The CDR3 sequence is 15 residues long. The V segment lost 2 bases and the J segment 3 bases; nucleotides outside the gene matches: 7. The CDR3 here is CASSFGSSGKETQYF. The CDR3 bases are TGCGCCAGCAGCTTCGGGTCCAGCGGGAAAGAGACCCAGTACTTC. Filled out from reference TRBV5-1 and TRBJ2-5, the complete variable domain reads KAGVTQTPRYLIKTRGQQVTLSCSPISGHRSVSWYQQTPGQGLQFLFEYFSETQRNKGNFPGRFSGRQFSNSRSEMNVSTLELGDSALYLCASSFGSSGKETQYFGPGTRLLVL.

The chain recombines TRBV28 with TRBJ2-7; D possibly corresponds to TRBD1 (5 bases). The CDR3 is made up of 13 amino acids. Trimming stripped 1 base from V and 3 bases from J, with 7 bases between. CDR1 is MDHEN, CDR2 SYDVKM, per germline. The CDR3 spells CASSLSGIYEQYF. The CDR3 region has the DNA TGTGCCAGCAGTTTATCAGGGATCTACGAGCAGTACTTC.

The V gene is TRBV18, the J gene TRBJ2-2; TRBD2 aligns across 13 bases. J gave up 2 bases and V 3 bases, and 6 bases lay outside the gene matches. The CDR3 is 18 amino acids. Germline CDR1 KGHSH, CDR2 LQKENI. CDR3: CASSPPGLAGTNTGELFF. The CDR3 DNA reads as TGTGCCAGCTCACCCCCGGGACTAGCGGGGACTAACACCGGGGAGCTGTTTTTT.

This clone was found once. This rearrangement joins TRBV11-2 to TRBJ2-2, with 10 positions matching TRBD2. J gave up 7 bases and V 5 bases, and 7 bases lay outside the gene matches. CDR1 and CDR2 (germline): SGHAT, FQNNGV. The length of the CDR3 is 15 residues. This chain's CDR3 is CASSLSGGAYGELFF. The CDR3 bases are TGTGCCAGCAGCCTCAGCGGGGGGGCCTACGGGGAGCTGTTTTTT.

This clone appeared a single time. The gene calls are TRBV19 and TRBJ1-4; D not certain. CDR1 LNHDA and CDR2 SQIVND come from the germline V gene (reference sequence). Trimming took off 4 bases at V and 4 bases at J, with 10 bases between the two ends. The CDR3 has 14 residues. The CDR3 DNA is TGTGCCAGTAGTACGGGTTTCCTTAATGAAAAACTGTTTTTT. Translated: CASSTGFLNEKLFF.

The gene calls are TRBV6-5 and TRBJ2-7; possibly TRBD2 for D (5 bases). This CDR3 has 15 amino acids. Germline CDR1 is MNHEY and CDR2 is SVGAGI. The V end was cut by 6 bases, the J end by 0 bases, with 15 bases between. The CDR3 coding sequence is TGTGCCAGCAGCTTACTGGCACGGGACTCCTACGAGCAGTACTTC. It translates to CASSLLARDSYEQYF.

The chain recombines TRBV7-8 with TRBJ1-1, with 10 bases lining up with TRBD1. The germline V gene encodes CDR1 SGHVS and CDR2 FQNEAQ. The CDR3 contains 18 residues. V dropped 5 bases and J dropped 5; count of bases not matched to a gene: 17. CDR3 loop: CASSPKTGGAMVITEAFF. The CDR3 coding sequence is TGTGCCAGCAGCCCAAAGACAGGGGGCGCAATGGTGATTACTGAAGCTTTCTTT.

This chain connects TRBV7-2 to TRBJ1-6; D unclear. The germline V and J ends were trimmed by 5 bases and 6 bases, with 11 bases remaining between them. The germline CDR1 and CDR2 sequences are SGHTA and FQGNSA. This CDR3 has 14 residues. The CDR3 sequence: CASSLNVGNSPLHF. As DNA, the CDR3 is TGTGCCAGCAGCCTGAACGTCGGTAATTCACCCCTCCACTTT.

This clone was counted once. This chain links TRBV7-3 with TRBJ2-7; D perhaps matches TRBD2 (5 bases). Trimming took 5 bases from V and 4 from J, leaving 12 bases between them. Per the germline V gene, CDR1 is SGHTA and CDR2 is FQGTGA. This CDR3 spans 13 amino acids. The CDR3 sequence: CASSPGRGYEQYF. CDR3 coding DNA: TGTGCCAGCAGCCCTGGGCGAGGGTACGAGCAGTACTTC.

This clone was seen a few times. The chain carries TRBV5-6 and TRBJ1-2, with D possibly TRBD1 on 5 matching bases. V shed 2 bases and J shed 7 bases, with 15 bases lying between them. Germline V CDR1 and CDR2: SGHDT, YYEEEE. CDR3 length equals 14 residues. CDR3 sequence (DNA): TGTGCCAGCAGCTTTAACTGGGCGGGGGTTGGCTACACCTTC. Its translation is CASSFNWAGVGYTF.

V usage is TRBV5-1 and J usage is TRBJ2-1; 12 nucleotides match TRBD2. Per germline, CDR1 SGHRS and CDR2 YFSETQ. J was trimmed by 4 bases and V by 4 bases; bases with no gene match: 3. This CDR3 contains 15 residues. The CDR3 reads CASSRLAGEYNEQFF. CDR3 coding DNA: TGCGCCAGCAGCCGACTAGCGGGAGAATACAATGAGCAGTTCTTC.

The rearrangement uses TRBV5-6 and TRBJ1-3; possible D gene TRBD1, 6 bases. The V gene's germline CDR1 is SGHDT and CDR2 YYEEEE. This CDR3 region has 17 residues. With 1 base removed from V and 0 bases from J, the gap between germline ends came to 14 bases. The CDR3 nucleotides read TGTGCCAGCAGCTTGCGGGGGGCAGGGTACTCTGGAAACACCATATATTTT. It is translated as CASSLRGAGYSGNTIYF. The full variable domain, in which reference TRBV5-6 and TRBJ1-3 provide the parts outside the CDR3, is DAGVTQSPTHLIKTRGQQVTLRCSPKSGHDTVSWYQQALGQGPQFIFQYYEEEERQRGNFPDRFSGHQFPNYSSELNVNALLLGDSALYLCASSLRGAGYSGNTIYFGEGSWLTVV.

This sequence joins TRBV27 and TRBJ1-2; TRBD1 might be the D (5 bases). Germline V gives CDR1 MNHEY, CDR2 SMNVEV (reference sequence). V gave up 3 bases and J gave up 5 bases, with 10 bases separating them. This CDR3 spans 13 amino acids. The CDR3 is CASSLVGGYGYTF. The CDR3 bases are TGTGCCAGCAGTTTGGTGGGGGGTTATGGCTACACCTTC.

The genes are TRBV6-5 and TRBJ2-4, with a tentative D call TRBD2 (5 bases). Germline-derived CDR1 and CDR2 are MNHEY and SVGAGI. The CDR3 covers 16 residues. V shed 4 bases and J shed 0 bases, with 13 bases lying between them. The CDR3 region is CASSSPAAGAKNIQYF. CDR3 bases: TGTGCCAGCAGTTCGCCAGCGGCGGGAGCCAAAAACATTCAGTACTTC.

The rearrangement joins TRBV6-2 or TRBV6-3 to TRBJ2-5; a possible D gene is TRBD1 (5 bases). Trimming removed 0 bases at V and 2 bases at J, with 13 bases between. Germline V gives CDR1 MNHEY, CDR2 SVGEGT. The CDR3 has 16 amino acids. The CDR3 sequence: CASSYSLGQGQETQYF. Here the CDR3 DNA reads TGTGCCAGCAGTTACTCGTTGGGGCAGGGACAAGAGACCCAGTACTTC.

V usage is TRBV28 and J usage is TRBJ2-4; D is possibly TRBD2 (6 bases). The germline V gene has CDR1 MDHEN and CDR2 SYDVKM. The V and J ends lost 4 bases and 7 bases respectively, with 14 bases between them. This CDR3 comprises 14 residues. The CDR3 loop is CASSSSTRANIQYF. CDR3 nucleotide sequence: TGTGCCAGCAGTTCCTCGACTAGAGCCAACATTCAGTACTTC.

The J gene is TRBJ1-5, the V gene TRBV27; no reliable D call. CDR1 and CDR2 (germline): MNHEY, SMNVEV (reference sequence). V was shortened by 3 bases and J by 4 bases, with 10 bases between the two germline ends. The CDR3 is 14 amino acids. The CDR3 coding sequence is TGTGCCAGCAGTTTTCTGGGAGCTAATCAGCCCCAGCATTTT. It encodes CASSFLGANQPQHF.

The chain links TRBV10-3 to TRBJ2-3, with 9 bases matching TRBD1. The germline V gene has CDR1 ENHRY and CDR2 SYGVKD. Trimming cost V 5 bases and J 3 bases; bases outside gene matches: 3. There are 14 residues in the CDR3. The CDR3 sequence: CAISRGQGTDTQYF. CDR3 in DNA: TGTGCCATCAGTCGTGGACAGGGGACAGATACGCAGTATTTT.

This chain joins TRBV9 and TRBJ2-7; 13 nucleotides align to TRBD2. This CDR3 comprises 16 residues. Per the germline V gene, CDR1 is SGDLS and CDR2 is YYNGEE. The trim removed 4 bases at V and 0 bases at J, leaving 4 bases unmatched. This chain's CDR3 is CASSPGTSGNSYEQYF. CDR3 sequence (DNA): TGTGCCAGCAGCCCAGGGACTAGCGGGAACTCCTACGAGCAGTACTTC.